The entry that follows covers one T cell receptor (beta chain) sequence. The antigen is unknown. The sample originates from a study of cytomegalovirus exposure and HLA in healthy donors. The PCR contained 60 Vbeta and 13 Jbeta primers. This table comes from immunoSEQ multiplex PCR, and its TCRdb copy is limited to in-frame clones, with some not included. The table includes about 160,000 clones, 78% detected once. Study-level points and caveats: According to an earlier analysis, most TCR beta V segments yielded productive rearrangements about 90% or about 30% of the time. As a later analysis showed, several of the most significant clusters appeared to be linked to common viral pathogens. CMV serostatus alone was available as immune exposure information.

This sequence was found in a woman between 40 and 50 years old in good health and CMV-seronegative. Material for sequencing was PBMCs.

In nucleotides, the CDR3 is TGTGCCAGCAGTGAGACCAGCGTCCTGTTCTTGAACACTGAAGCTTTCTTT. Its translation: CASSETSVLFLNTEAFF. The V call is TRBV6-1, the J call TRBJ1-1, with D unclear. The V end lost 3 bases, the J end lost 0 bases, and 17 bases lay between the germline ends. Germline V gene sequence: CDR1 MNHNS, CDR2 SASEGT. This CDR3 has 17 amino acids.